The T cell receptor (beta chain) described here comes from a study of blood T cells in healthy people across ages. The authors ran a second PCR of 7 to 11 cycles using a sample-barcoded 5' primer and a J-beta primer mix. Every single cDNA molecule received a tag from a template-switch adaptor with 12 random nucleotides. Each CDR3 protein gets one entry after TCRdb re-called the 5' RACE reads with MiXCR. This sample yields 1.5 million to 2 million distinct CDR3 sequences, of which about 28% are seen a single time; roughly 8.2% belongs to the top ten. No fewer than 5.5 micrograms of total RNA were isolated from every sample. Whole-study findings and limits: The percentage of naive T cells correlated strongly with TCR beta diversity. Per-million-T-cell TCR beta diversity fell roughly linearly with age.

Trimming took 3 bases from V and 0 from J, leaving 9 bases between them. CDR3 length: 14 amino acids. Germline V CDR1 and CDR2: SGHRS, YFSETQ. This clonotype was counted between two and nine times. Its antigen is currently unknown. The V gene is TRBV5-1, the J gene TRBJ1-1; no definite D call. Sequenced input: blood. The TCR was taken from a woman aged 30 to 39 in good health. The CDR3: CASSSEVLNTEAFF. DNA for the CDR3: TGCGCCAGCAGCTCAGAGGTTTTGAACACTGAAGCTTTCTTT.